This TCR beta chain derives from a study of blood T cell repertoires in COVID-19. CDR3 length equals 14 residues. Unmatched junction bases numbered 6, after V lost 7 bases and J lost 2 bases. The germline V gene has CDR1 MNHEY and CDR2 SMNVEV (reference sequence). Repertoires were generated with immunoSEQ multiplex PCR, while TCRdb's copy carries only in-frame clones and drops some. Of approximately 120,000 clones in the sample, 81% were seen once. The sequencing sample was made of peripheral blood. V is TRBV27 and J is TRBJ2-3, with 7 nucleotides matching TRBD2. The sequence came from a man aged 25 to 40 with COVID-19, enrolled during active disease. The CDR3 spells CASNKRGTTDTQYF. Here the CDR3 DNA reads TGTGCCAGCAATAAGCGGGGAACCACAGATACGCAGTATTTT.